The rows below give T cell receptor beta chains drawn from one sample of a study of CD8 T cells in Susac syndrome. One entry per CDR3 protein, called by TCRdb with MiXCR from the immunoSEQ multiplex PCR reads. Altogether a few hundred thousand distinct CDR3 sequences are present, roughly 85% being singletons, with the ten largest covering roughly 0.21%. Sequencing was carried out using CD8+ T cells from PBMCs. The receptors were sampled from a human donor with multiple sclerosis. Both conserved end residues are part of each CDR3. The D gene is left open where the match is weak. Clone size, where shown, is once, few, many, or a class for clones that have expanded.

clone_size: .
j_call: TRBJ1-5
d_call: .
v_call: TRBV27
cdr3_length: 14
cdr3_nt: TGTGCCAGTTCGGTGGGAGGGTATAATCAGCCCCAGCATTTT
cdr3_aa: CASSVGGYNQPQHF

clone_size: .
j_call: TRBJ2-3
d_call: TRBD1
v_call: TRBV24-1
cdr3_length: 15
cdr3_nt: TGTGCCACCAGTGATGACTACAGGGGAACAGATACGCAGTATTTT
cdr3_aa: CATSDDYRGTDTQYF

clone_size: .
j_call: TRBJ2-7
d_call: TRBD2
v_call: TRBV20-1
cdr3_length: 13
cdr3_nt: TGCAGTGCCGGGGGGGCGGCCTCCTACGAGCAGTACTTC
cdr3_aa: CSAGGAASYEQYF

clone_size: .
j_call: TRBJ1-1
d_call: .
v_call: TRBV7-8
cdr3_length: 14
cdr3_nt: TGTGCCAGCAGCTTAGCGTATGGGGGGACTGAAGCTTTCTTT
cdr3_aa: CASSLAYGGTEAFF

clone_size: .
j_call: TRBJ1-1
d_call: TRBD1
v_call: TRBV5-1
cdr3_length: 15
cdr3_nt: TGCGCCAGCAGCTGGACAGGGGGCCAACACACTGAAGCTTTCTTT
cdr3_aa: CASSWTGGQHTEAFF

clone_size: .
j_call: TRBJ2-1
d_call: .
v_call: TRBV4-3
cdr3_length: 16
cdr3_nt: TGCGCCAGCAGCCAAGGAGGGGCAGGTTGGACTAATGAGCAGTTCTTC
cdr3_aa: CASSQGGAGWTNEQFF

clone_size: .
j_call: TRBJ2-2
d_call: .
v_call: TRBV4-1
cdr3_length: 13
cdr3_nt: TGCGCCAGCAGCCAAGCTGCTAACGGGGAGCTGTTTTTT
cdr3_aa: CASSQAANGELFF

clone_size: few
j_call: TRBJ2-7
d_call: .
v_call: TRBV24-1
cdr3_length: 11
cdr3_nt: TGTGCCACCAGTGATTCCTACGAGCAGTACTTC
cdr3_aa: CATSDSYEQYF

clone_size: .
j_call: TRBJ2-5
d_call: .
v_call: TRBV19
cdr3_length: 15
cdr3_nt: TGTGCCAGTAGTATCCGGCCTCTAGTGGGAGAGACCCAGTACTTC
cdr3_aa: CASSIRPLVGETQYF

clone_size: few
j_call: TRBJ2-3
d_call: .
v_call: TRBV14
cdr3_length: 14
cdr3_nt: TGTGCCAGCAGCCAAGAGGGTGGCACAGATACGCAGTATTTT
cdr3_aa: CASSQEGGTDTQYF

clone_size: .
j_call: TRBJ2-3
d_call: TRBD2
v_call: TRBV28
cdr3_length: 17
cdr3_nt: TGTGCCAGCAGTTTCCCCCTGCGGGAGCAGGGCACAGATACGCAGTATTTT
cdr3_aa: CASSFPLREQGTDTQYF

clone_size: .
j_call: TRBJ2-7
d_call: .
v_call: TRBV29-1
cdr3_length: 11
cdr3_nt: TGCAGCGTTGTTGAGGCCTACGAGCAGTACTTC
cdr3_aa: CSVVEAYEQYF

clone_size: .
j_call: TRBJ2-7
d_call: .
v_call: TRBV19
cdr3_length: 15
cdr3_nt: TGTGCCAGTAGTATATTCGGGACGGGTACCTACGAGCAGTACTTC
cdr3_aa: CASSIFGTGTYEQYF

clone_size: .
j_call: TRBJ2-1
d_call: .
v_call: TRBV13
cdr3_length: 15
cdr3_nt: TGTGCCAGCAGCCAGGCGGGTGACTCCTACAATGAGCAGTTCTTC
cdr3_aa: CASSQAGDSYNEQFF

clone_size: many
j_call: TRBJ1-1
d_call: TRBD1
v_call: TRBV5-8
cdr3_length: 14
cdr3_nt: TGTGCCAGCAGCTTGGTTCACAGGGGTACTGAAGCTTTCTTT
cdr3_aa: CASSLVHRGTEAFF

clone_size: .
j_call: TRBJ2-5
d_call: .
v_call: TRBV7-9
cdr3_length: 14
cdr3_nt: TGTGCCAGCAGCTTACGGGTGGGAGCGGAGACCCAGTACTTC
cdr3_aa: CASSLRVGAETQYF

clone_size: .
j_call: TRBJ1-2
d_call: .
v_call: TRBV6-5
cdr3_length: 15
cdr3_nt: TGTGCCAGCAGACACCAGATGGCAAGGAACTATGGCTACACCTTC
cdr3_aa: CASRHQMARNYGYTF

clone_size: .
j_call: TRBJ1-1
d_call: .
v_call: TRBV11-2
cdr3_length: 13
cdr3_nt: TGTGCCAGCAGCTTCAAGGGTCTCACTGAAGCTTTCTTT
cdr3_aa: CASSFKGLTEAFF

clone_size: .
j_call: TRBJ1-2
d_call: .
v_call: TRBV10-2
cdr3_length: 13
cdr3_nt: TGCGCCAGCAGTCCGGCCTCTAACTATGGCTACACCTTC
cdr3_aa: CASSPASNYGYTF

clone_size: .
j_call: TRBJ2-1
d_call: .
v_call: TRBV18
cdr3_length: 14
cdr3_nt: TGTGCCAGCTCACCTATTGGCAGAGACAATGAGCAGTTCTTC
cdr3_aa: CASSPIGRDNEQFF

clone_size: .
j_call: TRBJ2-6
d_call: .
v_call: TRBV29-1
cdr3_length: 17
cdr3_nt: TGCAGCGTTGAAGGGGGGCTGGGCAGCTCTGGGGCCAACGTCCTGACTTTC
cdr3_aa: CSVEGGLGSSGANVLTF

clone_size: .
j_call: TRBJ2-7
d_call: .
v_call: TRBV29-1
cdr3_length: 13
cdr3_nt: TGCAGCGCCGGACCGGGACCCTTCTACGAGCAGTACTTC
cdr3_aa: CSAGPGPFYEQYF

clone_size: few
j_call: TRBJ1-1
d_call: TRBD1
v_call: TRBV4-1
cdr3_length: 16
cdr3_nt: TGCGCCAGCAGCCAACCCTCCGGGCAGGGGGCGCCGGGAGCTTTCTTT
cdr3_aa: CASSQPSGQGAPGAFF

clone_size: once
j_call: TRBJ1-3
d_call: .
v_call: TRBV7-9
cdr3_length: 16
cdr3_nt: TGTGCCAGCAGCTACCAAGATCGGGGCTCTGGAAACACCATATATTTT
cdr3_aa: CASSYQDRGSGNTIYF

clone_size: once
j_call: TRBJ1-5
d_call: TRBD1
v_call: TRBV5-4
cdr3_length: 16
cdr3_nt: TGTGCCAGCAGCCTGGGGGGGGGACAGCTGAATCAGCCCCAGCATTTT
cdr3_aa: CASSLGGGQLNQPQHF

clone_size: .
j_call: TRBJ1-6
d_call: .
v_call: TRBV28
cdr3_length: 12
cdr3_nt: TGTGCCAGCAGTTTCCCTTCGAGCCCCCTCCACTTT
cdr3_aa: CASSFPSSPLHF

clone_size: .
j_call: TRBJ2-3
d_call: .
v_call: TRBV5-4
cdr3_length: 14
cdr3_nt: TGTGCCAGCGGTGAACTAGGGGACCTGGATACGCAGTATTTT
cdr3_aa: CASGELGDLDTQYF

clone_size: .
j_call: TRBJ2-3
d_call: .
v_call: TRBV13
cdr3_length: 16
cdr3_nt: TGTGCCAGCAGCTTAGGGGGACTGAAGGCATCGGATACGCAGTATTTT
cdr3_aa: CASSLGGLKASDTQYF

clone_size: .
j_call: TRBJ2-7
d_call: .
v_call: TRBV27
cdr3_length: 14
cdr3_nt: TGTGCCAGCAGTGACCGGGACACTTACTACGAGCAGTACTTC
cdr3_aa: CASSDRDTYYEQYF

clone_size: .
j_call: TRBJ1-5
d_call: .
v_call: TRBV27
cdr3_length: 13
cdr3_nt: TGTGCCAGCAGTTTCGGCGTCAGGGAGGCCCAGCATTTT
cdr3_aa: CASSFGVREAQHF

clone_size: .
j_call: TRBJ2-2
d_call: TRBD2
v_call: TRBV14
cdr3_length: 16
cdr3_nt: TGTGCCAGCAGCCACCTGGAGCGGGAGGACACCGGGGAGCTGTTTTTT
cdr3_aa: CASSHLEREDTGELFF

clone_size: once
j_call: TRBJ2-1
d_call: TRBD1
v_call: TRBV20-1
cdr3_length: 16
cdr3_nt: TGCAGTGCTAGAGCTCCGGACAGGGGGATAGACAATGAGCAGTTCTTC
cdr3_aa: CSARAPDRGIDNEQFF

clone_size: once
j_call: TRBJ2-1
d_call: TRBD1
v_call: TRBV4-1
cdr3_length: 14
cdr3_nt: TGCGCCAGCAGCCAAGAAGGGGGCGACAATGAGCAGTTCTTC
cdr3_aa: CASSQEGGDNEQFF

clone_size: .
j_call: TRBJ2-1
d_call: .
v_call: TRBV10-2
cdr3_length: 15
cdr3_nt: TGCGCCAGCAGTGAGTCCCAGGTACGGTACAATGAGCAGTTCTTC
cdr3_aa: CASSESQVRYNEQFF

clone_size: few
j_call: TRBJ2-5
d_call: .
v_call: TRBV7-9
cdr3_length: 15
cdr3_nt: TGTGCCAGCAGCTTAGCGCAAGGGGGCCAAGAGACCCAGTACTTC
cdr3_aa: CASSLAQGGQETQYF

clone_size: .
j_call: TRBJ1-4
d_call: .
v_call: TRBV24-1
cdr3_length: 14
cdr3_nt: TGTGCCATCTTCCCGGGCCAGACTAATGAAAAACTGTTTTTT
cdr3_aa: CAIFPGQTNEKLFF

clone_size: .
j_call: TRBJ2-7
d_call: TRBD2
v_call: TRBV27
cdr3_length: 14
cdr3_nt: TGTGCCAGCAGTTCCCAGACTAGCGGCTACGAGCAGTACTTC
cdr3_aa: CASSSQTSGYEQYF

clone_size: .
j_call: TRBJ2-1
d_call: TRBD2
v_call: TRBV27
cdr3_length: 13
cdr3_nt: TGTGCCAGCAGCCCGACTAGCGAAGATGAGCAGTTCTTC
cdr3_aa: CASSPTSEDEQFF

clone_size: .
j_call: TRBJ1-3
d_call: TRBD1
v_call: TRBV23-1
cdr3_length: 15
cdr3_nt: TGCGCCAGCAGTCCTCCGGACAGGGTTGGAAACACCATATATTTT
cdr3_aa: CASSPPDRVGNTIYF

clone_size: few
j_call: TRBJ2-2
d_call: TRBD2
v_call: TRBV24-1
cdr3_length: 18
cdr3_nt: TGTGCCACCAGTGACTCTAGCGGGGGAAGCCCGAACACCGGGGAGCTGTTTTTT
cdr3_aa: CATSDSSGGSPNTGELFF

clone_size: .
j_call: TRBJ2-7
d_call: TRBD2
v_call: TRBV28
cdr3_length: 15
cdr3_nt: TGTGCCAGCAGTTTGACGGGGGGTCTGGGTTACGAGCAGTACTTC
cdr3_aa: CASSLTGGLGYEQYF

clone_size: .
j_call: TRBJ2-1
d_call: TRBD2
v_call: TRBV29-1
cdr3_length: 14
cdr3_nt: TGCAGCGTTGTTGGAGGACTAGCGGGCAATGAGCAGTTCTTC
cdr3_aa: CSVVGGLAGNEQFF

clone_size: few
j_call: TRBJ1-1
d_call: .
v_call: TRBV28
cdr3_length: 14
cdr3_nt: TGTGCCAGCAGTTTTCCCTTGATGTCGACTGAAGCTTTCTTT
cdr3_aa: CASSFPLMSTEAFF